Following are 22 T cell receptor beta chains from one sample sequenced in a study of blood T cell repertoires in COVID-19. Clones were sequenced by immunoSEQ multiplex PCR, and TCRdb holds only the in-frame ones, with some missing. This table has nearly 350,000 clones, approximately 91% appearing once. The sample comprised peripheral blood. Receptors were obtained from a woman aged 70 to 79 with COVID-19, enrolled during active disease.

V and J are TRBV19 and TRBJ2-3, with D possibly TRBD2 on 6 matching bases. The CDR3 consists of 16 residues. V lost 6 bases and J lost 0, with 16 bases in between. Germline CDR1 is LNHDA and CDR2 is SQIVND (reference sequence). The chain's CDR3 is CASRSGTFSSTDTQYF. CDR3 DNA: TGTGCCAGTAGGTCCGGGACTTTTAGTAGCACAGATACGCAGTATTTT.

This chain joins TRBV5-6 and TRBJ2-1; 8 bases match TRBD2. This CDR3 has 14 amino acids. V lost 0 bases, J lost 8 bases, and 4 bases stayed unmatched. CDR1 is SGHDT, CDR2 YYEEEE, per germline. CDR3 sequence reads: CASSLAAGGDEQFF. The DNA of the CDR3 is TGTGCCAGCAGCTTGGCCGCGGGGGGCGATGAGCAGTTCTTC.

The chain couples TRBV6-4 to TRBJ2-3; TRBD2 matches 8 bases. The ends lost 4 bases at V and 4 bases at J; junction bases unmatched: 7. The CDR3 length is 15 residues. Germline V gene lookup returns CDR1 MRHNA and CDR2 SNTAGT. The CDR3 DNA reads as TGTGCCAGCAGTGCCTCTTCGGGGGGGGCAGATACGCAGTATTTT. The encoded protein is CASSASSGGADTQYF.

Here the CDR3 reads CASPRGLGQPQHF. The CDR3 DNA is TGCGCCAGCCCCCGGGGATTGGGTCAGCCCCAGCATTTT. This chain connects TRBV10-2 to TRBJ1-5, with D uncertain. Trimming took 8 bases from V and 6 from J, leaving 14 bases between them. The CDR3 is 13 residues long. The V gene's germline CDR1 is WSHSY and CDR2 SAAADI.

The V gene is TRBV12-5, the J gene TRBJ1-4, with TRBD1 as a possible D gene (6 bases). The length of the CDR3 is 16 residues. CDR1 and CDR2 (germline): LGHNT, FRNRAP. V was pared by 5 bases and J by 0 bases, with 13 bases between. DNA of the CDR3: TGTGCTAGTGGTAATTACAGGGTTGCAACTAATGAAAAACTGTTTTTT. It yields the protein CASGNYRVATNEKLFF.

This rearrangement joins TRBV19 to TRBJ1-1; no clear D gene. V lost 4 bases to trimming and J lost 0 bases, with 12 bases between them. The length of the CDR3 is 15 residues. In germline, CDR1 is LNHDA, CDR2 SQIVND (reference sequence). The CDR3 DNA sequence: TGTGCCAGTAGTACCCGGGAGAAGTTGAACACTGAAGCTTTCTTT. Translated, it gives CASSTREKLNTEAFF.

The chain links TRBV5-6 to TRBJ2-5, with D perhaps TRBD1 (5 bases). Trimming pared 2 bases from V and 1 base from J, leaving 9 bases between. CDR1 is SGHDT, CDR2 YYEEEE, per germline. The CDR3 is 14 amino acids. The CDR3 DNA reads as TGTGCCAGCAGCTTACAGGCGATCCAAGAGACCCAGTACTTC. Protein product: CASSLQAIQETQYF.

The chain is built from TRBV5-1 and TRBJ2-7; D might be TRBD1 (6 bases). Trimming left V 4 bases short and J 2 bases short, with 10 bases between. CDR1 and CDR2 from the germline V gene are SGHRS and YFSETQ. This CDR3 is 13 amino acids long. The CDR3 spells CASSIAGAYEQYF. The CDR3 region has the DNA TGCGCCAGCAGCATTGCAGGGGCCTACGAGCAGTACTTC.

The chain is built from TRBV5-6 and TRBJ1-2; TRBD1 might be the D (6 bases). CDR1 and CDR2 (germline): SGHDT, YYEEEE. V was cut by 3 bases and J by 4 bases, with 13 bases left in between. The CDR3 has 14 residues. CDR3 in amino acids: CASSSPGTSYGYTF. For the CDR3, the DNA is TGTGCCAGCAGCTCCCCGGGGACATCCTATGGCTACACCTTC. The full variable domain, completed using reference TRBV5-6 and TRBJ1-2, is DAGVTQSPTHLIKTRGQQVTLRCSPKSGHDTVSWYQQALGQGPQFIFQYYEEEERQRGNFPDRFSGHQFPNYSSELNVNALLLGDSALYLCASSSPGTSYGYTFGSGTRLTVV.

The chain is built from TRBV28 and TRBJ1-3, with D possibly matching TRBD1 (5 bases). Germline CDR1 MDHEN, CDR2 SYDVKM. Trimming stripped 6 bases from V and 0 bases from J, with 15 bases between. The CDR3 consists of 16 residues. CDR3 residues: CASSWSRAPSGNTIYF. CDR3 DNA: TGTGCCAGCAGCTGGAGCAGGGCTCCCTCTGGAAACACCATATATTTT.

V is TRBV7-8 and J is TRBJ2-3; TRBD2 agrees at 13 bases. With V trimmed by 2 bases and J by 2 bases, 13 bases remained unmatched. The CDR3 is made up of 20 amino acids. From germline, CDR1 is SGHVS and CDR2 FQNEAQ. The CDR3 DNA sequence: TGTGCCAGCAGCTTAAGGGGCGGGAGACTAGCGGGGGGACTCACAGATACGCAGTATTTT. Its protein is CASSLRGGRLAGGLTDTQYF.

CDR3 residues: CASSLVPTSGGGEQYF. As DNA, the CDR3 is TGTGCCAGCAGCTTAGTCCCGACTAGCGGGGGAGGCGAGCAGTACTTC. The V call is TRBV7-2, the J call TRBJ2-7, with 12 positions matching TRBD2. J was trimmed by 6 bases and V by 1 base; bases with no gene match: 7. Germline V gives CDR1 SGHTA, CDR2 FQGNSA. The CDR3 has 16 residues.

This clone was recorded only once. This chain connects TRBV6-5 to TRBJ2-7, with TRBD2 identical over 12 bases. The CDR3 is 14 amino acids. Germline CDR1 and CDR2: MNHEY and SVGAGI. The ends lost 6 bases at V and 2 bases at J; junction bases unmatched: 2. This chain's CDR3 is CASRSSGGAYEQYF. In DNA, the CDR3 is TGTGCCAGCAGGTCTAGCGGGGGGGCCTACGAGCAGTACTTC.

The chain has TRBV7-9 and TRBJ1-5; the D gene is possibly TRBD1 (6 bases). Between the trimmed V and J ends, which lost 5 bases and 4 bases, there was a span of 9 bases. In germline, CDR1 is SEHNR, CDR2 FQNEAQ (reference sequence). The CDR3 consists of 13 residues. The CDR3 loop reads CASSKGGNQPQHF. In DNA, the CDR3 is TGTGCCAGCAGCAAGGGGGGGAATCAGCCCCAGCATTTT.

CDR3 in amino acids: CASSQLEYGTEAFF. Written as DNA, the CDR3 is TGCGCCAGCAGCCAACTAGAGTATGGCACTGAAGCTTTCTTT. The chain links TRBV4-1 to TRBJ1-1, with D unresolved. This CDR3 has 14 amino acids. Germline-derived CDR1 and CDR2 are MGHRA and YSYEKL. Trimming left V 2 bases short and J 4 bases short, with 11 bases between.

The chain carries TRBV5-1 and TRBJ2-1; 10 bases fit TRBD2. Germline CDR1 reads SGHRS; CDR2 reads YFSETQ. V lost 2 bases and J lost 1; bases outside the gene matches: 6. The CDR3 extends over 17 amino acids. The CDR3 bases are TGCGCCAGCAGCTTCCGGGGTAGCGGGGGGTCCTACAATGAGCAGTTCTTC. It specifies CASSFRGSGGSYNEQFF.

The chain has TRBV5-4 and TRBJ2-5; 10 nucleotides align to TRBD2. Germline assignment: CDR1 SGHNT and CDR2 YYREEE (reference sequence). Losses at the gene ends were 3 bases for V and 5 bases for J; bases not matched to a gene: 7. CDR3 length: 15 residues. CDR3 amino acids: CASSSKRGGQETQYF. CDR3 coding DNA: TGTGCCAGCAGCTCCAAGCGGGGGGGCCAGGAGACCCAGTACTTC. Full variable domain (outside the CDR3, taken from reference TRBV5-4 and TRBJ2-5): ETGVTQSPTHLIKTRGQQVTLRCSSQSGHNTVSWYQQALGQGPQFIFQYYREEENGRGNFPPRFSGLQFPNYSSELNVNALELDDSALYLCASSSKRGGQETQYFGPGTRLLVL.

The chain uses TRBV18 and TRBJ1-1; 7 bases agree with TRBD1. Germline V CDR1 and CDR2: KGHSH, LQKENI. V lost 1 base, J lost 1 base, and 9 bases stayed unmatched. CDR3 length equals 17 residues. CDR3 sequence: CASSPLEQTGRNTEAFF. DNA of the CDR3: TGTGCCAGCTCACCACTCGAACAGACAGGGAGGAACACTGAAGCTTTCTTT.

The chain is built from TRBV25-1 and TRBJ1-1; D may be TRBD1 (6 bases). The CDR3 spans 14 residues. Germline V lookup: CDR1 MGHDK, CDR2 SYGVNS. The ends were cut back, 5 bases at V and 3 bases at J, with 13 bases in the middle. In DNA form, the CDR3 reads TGTGCCAGCAGTCCGAGAACAGGGCACACTGAAGCTTTCTTT. This gives the protein CASSPRTGHTEAFF.

This clone appeared a single time. This chain joins TRBV4-1 and TRBJ1-3, with a weak D call TRBD1 (6 bases). Per germline, CDR1 MGHRA and CDR2 YSYEKL. The CDR3 extends over 15 amino acids. Trimming shortened V by 0 bases and J by 8 bases, and 14 bases separated the two germline ends. DNA for the CDR3: TGCGCCAGCAGCCAAGATGGTGGGGGGGCAGACACCATATATTTT. It translates to CASSQDGGGADTIYF.

The rearrangement uses TRBV5-1 and TRBJ2-7; 10 bases are shared with TRBD1. With 4 bases clipped from V and 2 bases from J, the junction kept 3 bases outside the gene matches. CDR1 is SGHRS, CDR2 YFSETQ, per germline. There are 14 residues in the CDR3. For the CDR3, the DNA is TGCGCCAGCAGCACCGGGACAGGGGCCTACGAGCAGTACTTC. Translating gives CASSTGTGAYEQYF.

This clone has a handful of counts. This sequence joins TRBV3-1 (or the pseudogene TRBV3-2) and TRBJ2-7; 11 bases line up with TRBD2. This CDR3 is 17 amino acids long. From germline, CDR1 is LGHDT and CDR2 YNNKEL (reference sequence). V shed 3 bases, J shed 0 bases, and the junction held 7 bases outside the gene matches. The CDR3 reads CASSQDSSGGLSYEQYF. For the CDR3, the DNA is TGTGCCAGCAGCCAGGACTCTAGCGGGGGGCTCTCCTACGAGCAGTACTTC.